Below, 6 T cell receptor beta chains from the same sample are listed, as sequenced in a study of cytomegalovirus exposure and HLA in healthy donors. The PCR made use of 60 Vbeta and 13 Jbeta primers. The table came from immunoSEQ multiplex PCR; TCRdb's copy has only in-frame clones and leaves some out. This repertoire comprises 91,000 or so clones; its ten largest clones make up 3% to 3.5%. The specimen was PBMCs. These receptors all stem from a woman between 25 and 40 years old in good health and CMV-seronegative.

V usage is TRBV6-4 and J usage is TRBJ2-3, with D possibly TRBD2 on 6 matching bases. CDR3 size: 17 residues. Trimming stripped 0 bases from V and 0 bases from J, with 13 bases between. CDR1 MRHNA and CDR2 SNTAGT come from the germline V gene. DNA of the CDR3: TGTGCCAGCAGTGACTCGAGGGAGGCCACTAGCACAGATACGCAGTATTTT. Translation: CASSDSREATSTDTQYF.

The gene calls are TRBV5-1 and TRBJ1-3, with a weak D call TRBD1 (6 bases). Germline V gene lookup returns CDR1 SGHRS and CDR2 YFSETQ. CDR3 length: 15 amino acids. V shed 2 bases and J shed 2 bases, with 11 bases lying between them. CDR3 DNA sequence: TGCGCCAGCAGCTTTTCAGGGGCGGCTGGAAACACCATATATTTT. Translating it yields CASSFSGAAGNTIYF.

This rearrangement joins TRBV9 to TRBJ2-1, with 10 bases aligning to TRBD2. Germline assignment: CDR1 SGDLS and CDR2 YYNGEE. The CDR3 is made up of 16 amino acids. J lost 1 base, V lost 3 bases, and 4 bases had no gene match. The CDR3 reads CASSASGSVSYNEQFF. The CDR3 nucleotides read TGTGCCAGCAGCGCTAGCGGGAGTGTGTCCTACAATGAGCAGTTCTTC.

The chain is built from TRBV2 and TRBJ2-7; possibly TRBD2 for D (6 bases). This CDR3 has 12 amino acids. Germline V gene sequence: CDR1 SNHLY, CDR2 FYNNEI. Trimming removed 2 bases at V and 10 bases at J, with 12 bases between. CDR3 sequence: CASSESRGEQYF. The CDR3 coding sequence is TGTGCCAGCAGTGAATCGCGGGGTGAACAGTACTTC.

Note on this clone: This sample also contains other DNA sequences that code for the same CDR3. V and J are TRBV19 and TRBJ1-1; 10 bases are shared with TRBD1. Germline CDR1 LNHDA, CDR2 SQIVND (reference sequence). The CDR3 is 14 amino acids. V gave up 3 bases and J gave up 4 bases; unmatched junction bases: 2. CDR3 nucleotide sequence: TGTGCCAGTAGTATCCGGGACAGGGGCACTGAAGCTTTCTTT. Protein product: CASSIRDRGTEAFF. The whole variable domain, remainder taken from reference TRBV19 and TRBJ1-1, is DGGITQSPKYLFRKEGQNVTLSCEQNLNHDAMYWYRQDPGQGLRLIYYSQIVNDFQKGDIAEGYSVSREKKESFPLTVTSAQKNPTAFYLCASSIRDRGTEAFFGQGTRLTVV.

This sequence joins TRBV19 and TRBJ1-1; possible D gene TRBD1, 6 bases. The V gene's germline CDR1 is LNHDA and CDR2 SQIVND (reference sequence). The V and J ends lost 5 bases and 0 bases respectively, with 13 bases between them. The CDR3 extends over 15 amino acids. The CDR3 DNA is TGTGCCAGTAGTGGTACCAGGGGTATGAACACTGAAGCTTTCTTT. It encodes CASSGTRGMNTEAFF.